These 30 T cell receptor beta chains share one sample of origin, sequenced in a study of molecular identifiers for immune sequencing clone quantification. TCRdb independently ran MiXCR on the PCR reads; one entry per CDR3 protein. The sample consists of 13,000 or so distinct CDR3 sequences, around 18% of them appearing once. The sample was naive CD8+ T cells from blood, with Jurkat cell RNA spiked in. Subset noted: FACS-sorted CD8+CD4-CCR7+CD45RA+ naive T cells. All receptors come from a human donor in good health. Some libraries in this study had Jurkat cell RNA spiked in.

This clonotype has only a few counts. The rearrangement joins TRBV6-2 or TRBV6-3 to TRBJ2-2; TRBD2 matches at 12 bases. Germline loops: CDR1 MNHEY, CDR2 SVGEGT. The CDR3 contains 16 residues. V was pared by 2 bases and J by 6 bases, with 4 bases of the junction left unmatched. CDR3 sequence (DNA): TGTGCCAGCAGTTACCCTAGACTAGCGGGAGCCGGGGAGCTGTTTTTT. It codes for CASSYPRLAGAGELFF.

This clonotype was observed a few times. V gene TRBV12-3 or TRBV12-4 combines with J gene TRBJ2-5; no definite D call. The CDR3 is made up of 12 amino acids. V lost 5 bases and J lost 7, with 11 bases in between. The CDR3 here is CASSKSLGTQYF. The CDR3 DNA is TGTGCCAGCAGTAAATCTTTAGGGACCCAGTACTTC.

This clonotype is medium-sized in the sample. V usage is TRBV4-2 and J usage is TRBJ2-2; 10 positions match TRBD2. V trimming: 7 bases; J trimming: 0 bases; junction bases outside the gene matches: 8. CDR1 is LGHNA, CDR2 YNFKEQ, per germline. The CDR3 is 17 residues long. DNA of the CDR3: TGTGCCAGCATAAAAGCGGGAGGGCCATCGAACACCGGGGAGCTGTTTTTT. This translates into CASIKAGGPSNTGELFF.

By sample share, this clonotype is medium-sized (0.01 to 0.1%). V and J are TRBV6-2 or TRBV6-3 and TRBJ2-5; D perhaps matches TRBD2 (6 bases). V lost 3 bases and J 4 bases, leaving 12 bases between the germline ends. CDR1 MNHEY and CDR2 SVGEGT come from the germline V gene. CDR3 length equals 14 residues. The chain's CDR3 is CASSYSGALETQYF. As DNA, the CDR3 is TGTGCCAGCAGTTATTCGGGAGCGCTAGAGACCCAGTACTTC.

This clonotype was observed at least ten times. For the CDR3, the DNA is TGCGCCAGCAGCCAGCCCGTAGCGGGAGCGTCCTACAATGAGCAGTTCTTC. The encoded protein is CASSQPVAGASYNEQFF. The V call is TRBV4-1, the J call TRBJ2-1; 9 bases fit TRBD2. Per germline, CDR1 MGHRA and CDR2 YSYEKL. Germline trimming cut 3 bases from V and 1 base from J; bases unmatched to any gene: 7. The CDR3 contains 17 residues.

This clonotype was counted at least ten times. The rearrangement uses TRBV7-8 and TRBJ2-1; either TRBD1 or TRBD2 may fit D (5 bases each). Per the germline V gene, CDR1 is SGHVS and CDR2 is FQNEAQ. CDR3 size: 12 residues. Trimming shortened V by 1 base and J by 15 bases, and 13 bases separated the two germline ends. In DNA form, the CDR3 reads TGTGCCAGCAGCTTAGAAGCGGATGGGGGGTTCTTC. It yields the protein CASSLEADGGFF.

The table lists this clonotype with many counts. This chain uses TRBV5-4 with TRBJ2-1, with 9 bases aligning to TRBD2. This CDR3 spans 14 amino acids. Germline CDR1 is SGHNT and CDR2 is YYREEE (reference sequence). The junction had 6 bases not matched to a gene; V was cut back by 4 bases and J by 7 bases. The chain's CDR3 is CASSPEGLANEQFF. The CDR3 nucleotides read TGTGCCAGCAGCCCAGAGGGACTAGCTAATGAGCAGTTCTTC.

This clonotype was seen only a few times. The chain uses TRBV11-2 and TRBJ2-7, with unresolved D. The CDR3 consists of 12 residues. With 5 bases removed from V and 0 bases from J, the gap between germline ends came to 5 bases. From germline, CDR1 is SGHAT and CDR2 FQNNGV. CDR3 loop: CASSLISYEQYF. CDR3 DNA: TGTGCCAGCAGCCTAATCTCCTACGAGCAGTACTTC.

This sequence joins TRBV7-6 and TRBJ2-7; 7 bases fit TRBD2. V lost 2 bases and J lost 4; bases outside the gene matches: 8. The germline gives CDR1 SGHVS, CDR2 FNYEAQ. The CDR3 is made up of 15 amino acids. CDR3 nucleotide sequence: TGTGCCAGCAGCTTAAGTTCTAGCGGATTATACGAGCAGTACTTC. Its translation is CASSLSSSGLYEQYF.

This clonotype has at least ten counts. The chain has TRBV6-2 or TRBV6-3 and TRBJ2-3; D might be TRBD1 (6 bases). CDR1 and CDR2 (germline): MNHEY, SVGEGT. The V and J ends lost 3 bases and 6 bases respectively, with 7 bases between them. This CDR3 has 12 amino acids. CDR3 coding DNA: TGTGCCAGCAGTTATCAGGGGGATACGCAGTATTTT. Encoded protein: CASSYQGDTQYF.

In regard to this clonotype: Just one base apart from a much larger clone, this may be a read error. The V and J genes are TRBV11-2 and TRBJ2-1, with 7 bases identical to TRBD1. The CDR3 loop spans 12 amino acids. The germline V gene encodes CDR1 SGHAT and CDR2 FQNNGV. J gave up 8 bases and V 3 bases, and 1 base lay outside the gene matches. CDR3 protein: CASSFDRDEQFF. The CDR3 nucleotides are TGTGCCAGCAGCTTCGACAGGGATGAGCAGTTCTTC.

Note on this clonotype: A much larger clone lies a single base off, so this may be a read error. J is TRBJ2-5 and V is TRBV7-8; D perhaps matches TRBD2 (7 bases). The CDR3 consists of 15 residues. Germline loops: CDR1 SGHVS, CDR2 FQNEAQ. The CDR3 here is CANSLGGGGWETQYF. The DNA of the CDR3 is TGTGCCAACAGCTTAGGGGGGGGAGGTTGGGAGACCCAGTACTTC.

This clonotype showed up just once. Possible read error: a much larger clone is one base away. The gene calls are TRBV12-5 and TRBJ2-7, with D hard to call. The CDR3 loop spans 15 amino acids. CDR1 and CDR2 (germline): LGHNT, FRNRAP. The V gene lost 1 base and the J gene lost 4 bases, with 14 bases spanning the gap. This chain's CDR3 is CASGLDGSGFYEQYF. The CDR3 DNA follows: TGTGCTAGTGGTTTGGACGGCAGTGGATTTTACGAGCAGTACTTC. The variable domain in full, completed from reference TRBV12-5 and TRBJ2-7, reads DARVTQTPRHKVTEMGQEVTMRCQPILGHNTVFWYRQTMMQGLELLAYFRNRAPLDDSGMPKDRFSAEMPDATLATLKIQPSEPRDSAVYFCASGLDGSGFYEQYFGPGTRLTVT.

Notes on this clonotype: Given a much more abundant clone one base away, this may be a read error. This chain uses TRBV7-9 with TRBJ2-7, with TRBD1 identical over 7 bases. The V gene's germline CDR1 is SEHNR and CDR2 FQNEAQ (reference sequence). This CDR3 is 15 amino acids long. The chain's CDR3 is CAGSPPETGFGEQYF. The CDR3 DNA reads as TGTGCCGGCAGCCCCCCGGAGACAGGGTTTGGCGAGCAGTACTTC.

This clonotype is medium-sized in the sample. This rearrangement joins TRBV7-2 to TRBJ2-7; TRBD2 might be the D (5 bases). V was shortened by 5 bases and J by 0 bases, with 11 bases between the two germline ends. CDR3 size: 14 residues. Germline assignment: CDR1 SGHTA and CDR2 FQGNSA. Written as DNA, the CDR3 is TGTGCCAGCAGCCTCGGGATGAACTCCTACGAGCAGTACTTC. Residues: CASSLGMNSYEQYF. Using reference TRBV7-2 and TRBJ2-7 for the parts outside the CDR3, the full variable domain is GAGVSQSPSNKVTEKGKDVELRCDPISGHTALYWYRQSLGQGLEFLIYFQGNSAPDKSGLPSDRFSAERTGGSVSTLTIQRTQQEDSAVYLCASSLGMNSYEQYFGPGTRLTVT.

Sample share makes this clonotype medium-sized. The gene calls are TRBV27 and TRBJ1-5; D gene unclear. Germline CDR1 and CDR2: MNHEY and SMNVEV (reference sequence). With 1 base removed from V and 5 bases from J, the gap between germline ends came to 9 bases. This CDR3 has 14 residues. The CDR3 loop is CASSLFRDHQPQHF. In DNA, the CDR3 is TGTGCCAGCAGTTTATTCCGGGATCATCAGCCCCAGCATTTT.

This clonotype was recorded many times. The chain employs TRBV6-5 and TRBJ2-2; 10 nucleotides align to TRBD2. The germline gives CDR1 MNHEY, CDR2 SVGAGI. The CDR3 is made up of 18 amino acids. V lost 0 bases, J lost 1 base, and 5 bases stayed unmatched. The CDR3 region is CASSYSLAGVMNTGELFF. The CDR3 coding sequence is TGTGCCAGCAGTTACTCGCTAGCGGGAGTGATGAACACCGGGGAGCTGTTTTTT.

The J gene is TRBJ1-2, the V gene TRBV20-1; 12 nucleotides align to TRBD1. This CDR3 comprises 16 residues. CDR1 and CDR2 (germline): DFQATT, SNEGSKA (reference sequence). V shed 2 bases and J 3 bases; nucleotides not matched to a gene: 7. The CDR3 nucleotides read TGCAGTGCTAGAACCGGGACAGGGGGCGCGTACTATGGCTACACCTTC. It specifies CSARTGTGGAYYGYTF.

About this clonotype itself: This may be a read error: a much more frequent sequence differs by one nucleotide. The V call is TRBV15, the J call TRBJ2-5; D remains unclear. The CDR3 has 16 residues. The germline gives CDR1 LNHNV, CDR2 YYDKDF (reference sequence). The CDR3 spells CATSRGYSLNQGTQYF. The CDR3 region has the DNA TGTGCCACCAGCAGAGGGTACAGTCTAAACCAAGGGACCCAGTACTTC.

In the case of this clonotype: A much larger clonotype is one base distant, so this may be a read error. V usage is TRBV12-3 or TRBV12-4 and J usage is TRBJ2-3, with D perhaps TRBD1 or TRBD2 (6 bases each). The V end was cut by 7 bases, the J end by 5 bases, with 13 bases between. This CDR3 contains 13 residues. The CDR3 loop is CASKRGARDTQYF. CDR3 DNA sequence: TGTGCCAGCAAAAGGGGGGCGCGAGATACGCAGTATTTT.

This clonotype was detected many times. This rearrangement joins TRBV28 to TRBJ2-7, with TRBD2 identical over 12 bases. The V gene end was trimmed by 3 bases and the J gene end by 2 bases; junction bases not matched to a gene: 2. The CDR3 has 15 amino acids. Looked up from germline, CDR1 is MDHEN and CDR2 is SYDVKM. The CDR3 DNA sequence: TGTGCCAGCAGTTTGTGGACTAGCGGGACCTACGAGCAGTACTTC. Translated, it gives CASSLWTSGTYEQYF.

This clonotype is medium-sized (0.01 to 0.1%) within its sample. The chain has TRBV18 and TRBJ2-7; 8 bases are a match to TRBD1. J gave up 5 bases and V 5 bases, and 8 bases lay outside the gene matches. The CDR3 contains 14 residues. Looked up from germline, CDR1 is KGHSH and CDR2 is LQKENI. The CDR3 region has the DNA TGTGCCAGCTCAACGTCGGACAGGGCGGACGAGCAGTACTTC. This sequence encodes CASSTSDRADEQYF. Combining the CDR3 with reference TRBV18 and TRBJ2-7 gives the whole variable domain NAGVMQNPRHLVRRRGQEARLRCSPMKGHSHVYWYRQLPEEGLKFMVYLQKENIIDESGMPKERFSAEFPKEGPSILRIQQVVRGDSAAYFCASSTSDRADEQYFGPGTRLTVT.

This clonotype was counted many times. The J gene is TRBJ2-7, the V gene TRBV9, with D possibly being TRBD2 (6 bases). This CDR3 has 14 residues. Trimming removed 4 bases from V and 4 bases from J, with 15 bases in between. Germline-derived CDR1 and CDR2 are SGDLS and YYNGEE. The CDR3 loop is CASSPHGLLYEQYF. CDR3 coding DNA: TGTGCCAGCAGCCCCCACGGACTATTATACGAGCAGTACTTC.

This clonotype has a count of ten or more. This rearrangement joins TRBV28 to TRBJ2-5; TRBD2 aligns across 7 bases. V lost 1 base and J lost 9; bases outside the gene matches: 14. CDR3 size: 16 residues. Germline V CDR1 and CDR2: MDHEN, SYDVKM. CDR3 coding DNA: TGTGCCAGCAGTTTATATCGTGGACCGGGAGGAGGGTCCCAGTACTTC. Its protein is CASSLYRGPGGGSQYF.

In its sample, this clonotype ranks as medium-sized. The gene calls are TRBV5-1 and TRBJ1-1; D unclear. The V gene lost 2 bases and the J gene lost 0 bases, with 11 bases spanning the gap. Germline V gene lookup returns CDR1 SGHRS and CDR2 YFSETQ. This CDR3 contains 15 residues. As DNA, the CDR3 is TGCGCCAGCAGCTTCCGGGCCACGATGAACACTGAAGCTTTCTTT. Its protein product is CASSFRATMNTEAFF.

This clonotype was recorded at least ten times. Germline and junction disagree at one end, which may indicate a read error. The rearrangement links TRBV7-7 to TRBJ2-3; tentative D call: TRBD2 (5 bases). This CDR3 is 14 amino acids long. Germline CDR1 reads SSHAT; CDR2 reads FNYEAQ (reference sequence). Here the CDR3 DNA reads TGTGCTAGCAGCTTAGGACTGCTGACAGATACGCAGTATTTT. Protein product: CASSLGLLTDTQYF.

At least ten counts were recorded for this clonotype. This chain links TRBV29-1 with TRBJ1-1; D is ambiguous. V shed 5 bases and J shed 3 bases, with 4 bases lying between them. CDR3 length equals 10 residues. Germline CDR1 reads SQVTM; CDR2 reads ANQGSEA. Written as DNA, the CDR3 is TGCAGCGTTCCGGACACTGAAGCTTTCTTT. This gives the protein CSVPDTEAFF.

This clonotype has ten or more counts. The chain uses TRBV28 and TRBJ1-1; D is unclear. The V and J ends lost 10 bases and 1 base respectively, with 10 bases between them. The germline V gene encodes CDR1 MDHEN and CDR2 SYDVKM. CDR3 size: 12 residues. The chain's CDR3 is CATSAPNTEAFF. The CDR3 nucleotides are TGTGCCACCTCTGCTCCGAACACTGAAGCTTTCTTT. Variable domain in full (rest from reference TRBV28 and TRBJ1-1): DVKVTQSSRYLVKRTGEKVFLECVQDMDHENMFWYRQDPGLGLRLIYFSYDVKMKEKGDIPEGYSVSREKKERFSLILESASTNQTSMYLCATSAPNTEAFFGQGTRLTVV.

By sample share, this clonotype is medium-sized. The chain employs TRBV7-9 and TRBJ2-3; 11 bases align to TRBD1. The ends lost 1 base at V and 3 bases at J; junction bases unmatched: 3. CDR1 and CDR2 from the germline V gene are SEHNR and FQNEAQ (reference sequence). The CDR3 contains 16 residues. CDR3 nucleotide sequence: TGTGCCAGCAGCTTAGGGACAGGGGGCGTGACAGATACGCAGTATTTT. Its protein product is CASSLGTGGVTDTQYF.

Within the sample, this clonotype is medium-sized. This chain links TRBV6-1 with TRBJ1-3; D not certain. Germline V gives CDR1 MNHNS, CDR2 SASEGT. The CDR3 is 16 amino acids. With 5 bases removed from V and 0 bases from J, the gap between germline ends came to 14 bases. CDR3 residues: CASSPPRAGSGNTIYF. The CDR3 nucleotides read TGTGCCAGCAGTCCGCCGAGAGCTGGCTCTGGAAACACCATATATTTT.